The 18 T cell receptor beta chains presented below share a single source sample, sequenced in a study of T cells after yellow fever vaccination (dated by TCRdb to between 2017 and 2020). Library construction relied on 5' RACE. The instrument given in TCRdb is Illumina NovaSeq 6000. Starting from the raw public reads, TCRdb applied fastp trimming at Q25, assembled clones with MiXCR and retained in-frame beta chains. Identical CDR3 proteins give one entry, which carries the most common genes and DNA. For this sample there are some 240,000 distinct CDR3 sequences; about 3.5% appear just once. The ten top clones hold around 19% of the sample. The meaning of the sample's treatment or condition label: live attenuated yellow fever vaccine strain. The specimen was PBMCs, collected 15 days after the yellow fever booster vaccination. The source is a man aged 18 to 30 who received the YFV17D yellow fever vaccine.

This clonotype was counted ten times or more. The chain combines TRBV7-6 with TRBJ1-4; no reliable D call. The germline V gene encodes CDR1 SGHVS and CDR2 FNYEAQ. Trimming shortened V by 7 bases and J by 2 bases, and 8 bases separated the two germline ends. The CDR3 sequence is 13 residues long. The CDR3 sequence is CASTGWTNEKLFF. CDR3 nucleotides: TGTGCCAGCACGGGTTGGACTAATGAAAAACTGTTTTTT.

This clonotype turned up a few times. The chain recombines TRBV7-6 with TRBJ2-3; D not certain. V was trimmed by 5 bases and J by 4 bases, leaving 10 bases between them. This CDR3 spans 13 amino acids. Germline CDR1 reads SGHVS; CDR2 reads FNYEAQ. This chain's CDR3 is CASSQRQPDTQYF. Written as DNA, the CDR3 is TGTGCCAGCAGCCAGCGCCAGCCAGATACGCAGTATTTT.

This clonotype was recorded at least ten times. The chain links TRBV7-9 to TRBJ2-7, with D unresolved. The germline V and J ends were trimmed by 0 bases and 2 bases, with 5 bases remaining between them. The CDR3 is made up of 13 amino acids. Germline V lookup: CDR1 SEHNR, CDR2 FQNEAQ (reference sequence). CDR3 residues: CASSLAGAYEQYV. In DNA form, the CDR3 reads TGTGCCAGCAGCTTAGCTGGGGCCTACGAGCAGTACGTC.

This clonotype was observed many times. The chain carries TRBV5-1 and TRBJ1-6, with D tentatively TRBD1 (6 bases). Germline V gene data show CDR1 as SGHRS and CDR2 as YFSETQ. Trimming removed 4 bases from V and 14 bases from J, with 19 bases in between. The CDR3 runs to 14 residues. The CDR3 DNA reads as TGCGCCAGCAGCCGGGACATAGGAAATCAGGCCCTCCACTTT. Amino acids: CASSRDIGNQALHF.

This clonotype was found many times. V usage is TRBV12-3 or TRBV12-4 and J usage is TRBJ2-5; D is tentatively TRBD1 or TRBD2 (5 bases each). The CDR3 consists of 14 residues. Trimming pared 5 bases from V and 7 bases from J, leaving 17 bases between. For the CDR3, the DNA is TGTGCCAGCAGTCCCCCCGGGACGGGAAGGACCCAGTACTTC. Its protein product is CASSPPGTGRTQYF.

This clonotype was seen repeatedly, ten times or more. The chain joins TRBV5-1 to TRBJ1-1, with D unclear. CDR1 SGHRS and CDR2 YFSETQ come from the germline V gene. With 4 bases removed from V and 1 base from J, the gap between germline ends came to 8 bases. CDR3 length: 13 amino acids. The DNA of the CDR3 is TGCGCCAGCAGCCAAGTAAGGAACACTGAAGCTTTCTTT. Translating it yields CASSQVRNTEAFF.

This clonotype was recorded at least ten times. The J gene is TRBJ2-1, the V gene TRBV7-2; 8 positions match TRBD2. The germline CDR1 and CDR2 sequences are SGHTA and FQGNSA. The CDR3 runs 13 residues. The V and J ends lost 4 bases and 8 bases, in that order; junction bases with no gene match: 4. The CDR3 sequence is CASSSRGGDEQFF. The CDR3 nucleotides read TGTGCCAGCAGCTCCCGGGGGGGCGATGAGCAGTTCTTC. The entire variable domain, with the rest obtained from reference TRBV7-2 and TRBJ2-1, is as follows: GAGVSQSPSNKVTEKGKDVELRCDPISGHTALYWYRQSLGQGLEFLIYFQGNSAPDKSGLPSDRFSAERTGGSVSTLTIQRTQQEDSAVYLCASSSRGGDEQFFGPGTRLTVL.

This clonotype was counted many times. The chain employs TRBV27 and TRBJ2-5; D remains ambiguous. This CDR3 has 14 residues. Trimming pared 3 bases from V and 5 bases from J, leaving 13 bases between. CDR1 MNHEY and CDR2 SMNVEV come from the germline V gene (reference sequence). The CDR3 DNA reads as TGTGCCAGCAGTTTCAGGCGTGGCAGGGAGACCCAGTACTTC. Encoded protein: CASSFRRGRETQYF.

In its sample, this clonotype was seen many times. The chain carries TRBV5-1 and TRBJ2-1; tentatively, D is TRBD2 (6 bases). Germline CDR1 reads SGHRS; CDR2 reads YFSETQ. The CDR3 loop spans 15 amino acids. V was pared by 3 bases and J by 5 bases, with 15 bases between. CDR3 protein: CASSWDWSRDNEQFF. CDR3 nucleotides: TGCGCCAGCAGCTGGGACTGGAGTCGGGACAATGAGCAGTTCTTC.

This clonotype was seen repeatedly, ten times or more. The chain carries TRBV10-3 and TRBJ2-1, with D unresolved. Trimming removed 0 bases from V and 0 bases from J, with 3 bases in between. CDR3 length: 14 residues. The germline V gene has CDR1 ENHRY and CDR2 SYGVKD. The CDR3 bases are TGTGCCATCAGTGAGTCAACCTCCTACAATGAGCAGTTCTTC. This sequence encodes CAISESTSYNEQFF.

This clonotype appeared many times. The chain joins TRBV7-2 to TRBJ1-5; D perhaps matches TRBD1 (5 bases). Per germline, CDR1 SGHTA and CDR2 FQGNSA. Trimming cost V 0 bases and J 1 base, with 10 bases left between them. The CDR3 contains 16 residues. CDR3 coding DNA: TGTGCCAGCAGCTTAGCGGGGGGGAGAAGCAATCAGCCCCAGCATTTT. It encodes CASSLAGGRSNQPQHF. Variable domain in full (rest from reference TRBV7-2 and TRBJ1-5): GAGVSQSPSNKVTEKGKDVELRCDPISGHTALYWYRQSLGQGLEFLIYFQGNSAPDKSGLPSDRFSAERTGGSVSTLTIQRTQQEDSAVYLCASSLAGGRSNQPQHFGDGTRLSIL.

This clonotype was observed at least ten times. The chain carries TRBV5-5 and TRBJ2-1; D is uncertain. This CDR3 is built from 12 residues. Germline V gene sequence: CDR1 SGHKS, CDR2 YYEKEE (reference sequence). V was shortened by 2 bases and J by 9 bases, with 9 bases between the two germline ends. CDR3 region: CASSFDVGEQFF. The DNA for the CDR3 is TGTGCCAGCAGCTTCGATGTAGGTGAGCAGTTCTTC.

The table lists this clonotype with many counts. The J gene is TRBJ2-5, the V gene TRBV5-1; possible D gene TRBD1, 5 bases. Trimming stripped 0 bases from V and 5 bases from J, with 8 bases between. The CDR3 consists of 13 residues. Per germline, CDR1 SGHRS and CDR2 YFSETQ. CDR3 nucleotide sequence: TGCGCCAGCAGCTTGGAAGGGGTTGAGACCCAGTACTTC. Its protein product is CASSLEGVETQYF.

This clonotype was seen ten or more times. The V and J genes are TRBV5-1 and TRBJ2-1, with D tentatively TRBD1 or TRBD2 (6 bases each). The V end lost 2 bases, the J end lost 2 bases, and 14 bases lay between the germline ends. From germline, CDR1 is SGHRS and CDR2 YFSETQ. The CDR3 is made up of 16 amino acids. DNA for the CDR3: TGCGCCAGCAGCTTCGGAGGGGGGTCAACCTACAATGAGCAGTTCTTC. This encodes CASSFGGGSTYNEQFF.

V usage is TRBV29-1 and J usage is TRBJ2-5, with a possible D match to TRBD1 (7 bases). There are 12 residues in the CDR3. The germline V and J ends were trimmed by 4 bases and 5 bases, with 11 bases remaining between them. Looked up from germline, CDR1 is SQVTM and CDR2 is ANQGSEA. The CDR3 sequence: CSVGPGGETQYF. In DNA form, the CDR3 reads TGCAGCGTTGGCCCAGGGGGGGAGACCCAGTACTTC.

This clonotype has at least ten counts. This rearrangement joins TRBV12-3 or TRBV12-4 to TRBJ2-1; D gene unclear. CDR3 length: 13 amino acids. V shed 8 bases and J shed 3 bases, with 11 bases lying between them. CDR3 DNA: TGTGCCAGCGGGATTTCAAGCTACAATGAGCAGTTCTTC. Its protein product is CASGISSYNEQFF.

At least ten counts were recorded for this clonotype. The chain employs TRBV18 and TRBJ2-7; 10 bases line up with TRBD1. The CDR3 totals 16 residues. V was clipped by 6 bases and J by 4 bases; unmatched bases: 12. Germline V gives CDR1 KGHSH, CDR2 LQKENI. The CDR3 spells CASSPLRGQGFYEQYF. DNA for the CDR3: TGTGCCAGCTCTCCCTTGAGGGGACAGGGGTTTTACGAGCAGTACTTC. Supplemented by reference TRBV18 and TRBJ2-7, the full variable domain reads NAGVMQNPRHLVRRRGQEARLRCSPMKGHSHVYWYRQLPEEGLKFMVYLQKENIIDESGMPKERFSAEFPKEGPSILRIQQVVRGDSAAYFCASSPLRGQGFYEQYFGPGTRLTVT.

This clonotype came up many times. The V gene is TRBV20-1, the J gene TRBJ2-2, with TRBD1 matching 8 bases. Germline V gene lookup returns CDR1 DFQATT and CDR2 SNEGSKA (reference sequence). The CDR3 totals 15 residues. Trimming took 3 bases from V and 7 from J; bases not matched to a gene: 10. CDR3 nucleotides: TGCAGTGCTAGCCGTGGACAGGGAAGCGGCGGGGAGCTGTTTTTT. Translating gives CSASRGQGSGGELFF.